The rows below give T cell receptor beta chains drawn from one sample of a study of glioma-infiltrating T cells. TCRdb processed the multiplex PCR reads anew with MiXCR; each CDR3 protein has one entry. The repertoire has roughly 200,000 distinct CDR3 sequences, under 55% of them found once; the top ten carry around 5%. The sequencing sample was made of glioma tissue, nonneoplastic brain tissue, or PBMCs (not recorded which). These TCRs come from a human donor with low-grade glioma or glioblastoma, undergoing nonglioma brain surgery, or in good health (not recorded which). Each CDR3 is given with its conserved first and last residue. The D gene is left open where the match is weak. Clone sizes are given selectively: once, few, many, or a class where the clone is expanded.

TRBJ2-3,-,many,TRBV7-8,CASGVPGTDTQYF,TGTGCCAGCGGGGTTCCAGGGACAGATACGCAGTATTTT
TRBJ2-3,-,-,TRBV6-1,CASSQGAYTQYF,TGTGCCAGCAGTCAAGGGGCGTATACGCAGTATTTT
TRBJ1-5,-,-,TRBV3-1,CGSSQSDQPQHF,TGTGGCAGCAGCCAATCCGATCAGCCCCAGCATTTT
TRBJ2-1,TRBD1,-,TRBV20-1,CSASVARGRAYEQFF,TGCAGTGCTAGTGTTGCCAGGGGGCGCGCCTATGAGCAGTTCTTC
TRBJ2-1,-,many,TRBV27,CASSLPTSYNEQFF,TGTGCCAGCAGTTTACCTACTAGCTACAATGAGCAGTTCTTC
TRBJ1-5,-,-,TRBV4-3,CASSLSGTTNSNQPQHF,TGCGCCAGCAGCCTATCCGGGACAACAAATAGCAATCAGCCCCAGCATTTT
TRBJ1-2,TRBD1,many,TRBV6-1,CASRLDRGYGYTF,TGTGCCAGCAGACTGGACAGGGGGTACGGCTACACCTTC
TRBJ2-3,-,few,TRBV5-1,CASSSNPAGVNTDTQYF,TGCGCCAGCAGCTCCAACCCGGCAGGGGTTAACACAGATACGCAGTATTTT
TRBJ1-2,-,-,TRBV12-5,CASGRRDAYGYTF,TGTGCTAGTGGACGCAGGGACGCCTATGGCTACACCTTC
TRBJ2-7,-,-,TRBV18,CASSPPSGQIYEQYF,TGTGCCAGCTCACCACCTTCCGGACAAATTTACGAGCAGTACTTC
TRBJ2-3,-,few,TRBV7-9,CASSLLVGRIGTDTQYF,TGTGCCAGCAGCTTATTAGTGGGGCGGATCGGCACAGATACGCAGTATTTT
TRBJ2-1,TRBD2,-,TRBV27,CASRLPGGISHNEQFF,TGTGCCAGCAGACTACCGGGAGGAATCTCCCACAATGAGCAGTTCTTC
TRBJ2-7,-,-,TRBV29-1,CSVEERTAISYEQYF,TGCAGCGTTGAAGAAAGGACAGCTATATCCTACGAGCAGTACTTC
TRBJ2-1,-,-,TRBV6-6,CASRVTSSYNEQFF,TGTGCCAGCAGAGTGACTAGTTCCTACAATGAGCAGTTCTTC
TRBJ1-3,-,many,TRBV24-1,CATSETGSSGNTIYF,TGTGCCACCAGTGAAACAGGGTCCTCTGGAAACACCATATATTTT
TRBJ2-7,TRBD2,few,TRBV3-1,CASSRPAGISYEQYF,TGTGCCAGCAGCCGCCCAGCGGGAATCTCCTACGAGCAGTACTTC
TRBJ2-3,-,many,TRBV7-8,CASSFYNTHMGDVTDTQYF,TGTGCCAGCAGCTTCTATAACACACACATGGGGGATGTCACAGATACGCAGTATTTT
TRBJ2-1,TRBD1,many,TRBV28,CASRTTGAGSYNEQFF,TGTGCCAGCAGGACGACAGGGGCCGGCTCCTACAATGAGCAGTTCTTC
TRBJ2-3,TRBD2,-,TRBV7-2,CASSLGGRGLAGVDTKYF,TGTGCCAGCAGCTTAGGAGGCAGGGGACTAGCGGGAGTAGATACGAAGTATTTT
TRBJ2-4,TRBD1,few,TRBV19,CASSDDREKNIQYF,TGTGCCAGTAGTGATGACAGGGAAAAAAACATTCAGTACTTC
TRBJ2-7,-,-,TRBV11-2,CASSLELAAEQYF,TGTGCCAGCAGCTTAGAACTAGCTGCCGAGCAGTACTTC
TRBJ1-2,-,many,TRBV6-1,CALYGKDGYTF,TGTGCCCTGTACGGGAAGGATGGCTACACCTTC
TRBJ2-4,TRBD1,few,TRBV28,CASSFTRDRDPQYF,TGTGCCAGCAGTTTTACCCGGGACAGGGACCCCCAGTACTTC
TRBJ1-5,-,many,TRBV4-1,CASSQGLRGGQPQHF,TGCGCCAGCAGCCAAGGCCTAAGGGGAGGTCAGCCCCAGCATTTT
TRBJ2-7,TRBD2,-,TRBV29-1,CSVASGRALASGEQYF,TGCAGCGTTGCTAGCGGGAGGGCCCTCGCTTCAGGAGAGCAGTACTTC
TRBJ2-5,-,few,TRBV7-8,CASSPDGDQETQYF,TGTGCCAGCAGCCCCGACGGGGACCAAGAGACCCAGTACTTC
TRBJ1-1,-,many,TRBV6-1,CASNPKEGTEAFF,TGTGCCAGCAATCCTAAGGAGGGCACTGAAGCTTTCTTT
TRBJ1-3,-,few,TRBV7-8,CASSLETRTTSGNTIYF,TGTGCCAGCAGCTTAGAAACCCGGACAACCTCTGGAAACACCATATATTTT
TRBJ2-3,-,-,TRBV11-2,CASSSPASKDTQYF,TGTGCCAGCAGCTCTCCAGCGAGCAAAGATACGCAGTATTTT
TRBJ1-1,-,many,TRBV18,CASSPEGTEAFF,TGTGCCAGCTCACCAGAGGGGACTGAAGCTTTCTTT
TRBJ2-7,TRBD2,-,TRBV5-1,CASVAEVRERYEEYF,TGCGCCAGCGTTGCGGAGGTGCGGGAGAGGTACGAGGAGTACTTC
TRBJ2-1,TRBD2,few,TRBV7-2,CASSLRSGRAAFF,TGTGCCAGCAGCTTACGTAGTGGGAGGGCCGCGTTCTTC
TRBJ2-6,TRBD1,-,TRBV5-5,CASSSTGGSGANVLTF,TGTGCCAGCAGCTCGACAGGGGGCTCTGGGGCCAACGTCCTGACTTTC
TRBJ2-1,TRBD2,-,TRBV27,CASRGPLAGSGDEQFF,TGTGCCAGCAGAGGCCCTTTAGCGGGATCCGGCGATGAGCAGTTCTTC
TRBJ1-2,-,-,TRBV24-1,CATSYLRYGYTF,TGTGCCACCAGTTATCTTCGATATGGCTACACCTTC
TRBJ2-7,TRBD1,many,TRBV5-1,CASSWGTGTYEQYF,TGCGCCAGCAGCTGGGGGACAGGAACCTACGAGCAGTACTTC
TRBJ2-2,-,few,TRBV6-1,CAISDLAQDGAGELFF,TGTGCCATCAGTGATCTTGCGCAGGATGGGGCCGGGGAGCTGTTTTTT